This T cell receptor (beta chain) derives from a study of T-cell memory formation after mild COVID-19. TCR alpha and TCR beta cDNA libraries carrying sample barcodes and UMIs were produced by 5'RACE using constant-segment primers. From the 5' RACE reads, TCRdb called clonotypes with MiXCR, one entry per CDR3 protein. The sample consists of 150,000 to 200,000 distinct CDR3 sequences, around a fifth of them appearing once. General study results and limits: Proof of SARS-CoV-2 specificity was absent for the second-wave clones that crested on day 37. Cross-reactive memory seemingly joined, as some responding clones were found in pre-infection memory. Clones contracting over day 15 to 85 were CD4/CD8 balanced, with later expanders leaning CD4+.

After removal of 4 bases from V and 5 bases from J, the junction contained 6 bases not matched to a gene. This CDR3 is 15 amino acids long. Germline V gene data show CDR1 as MGHRA and CDR2 as YSYEKL. This clonotype was found a few times. Its cognate antigen is unknown. This sequence was found in an adult woman who had mild COVID-19 (a few samples of this study predate the infection). Cell type and time point are not known. The sequenced material came from PBMCs or a T cell subset sorted from them (not recorded which). The V gene is TRBV4-1, the J gene TRBJ2-1; 9 bases agree with TRBD2. CDR3 nucleotide sequence: TGCGCCAGCAGCCCCCTTGAGCGGGGGGACAATGAGCAGTTCTTC. Protein sequence: CASSPLERGDNEQFF.